What follows is one TCR beta chain and its context. Under the authors' procedure: The authors estimated nucleated cell counts from reference gene primer amplification. Produced via immunoSEQ multiplex PCR; TCRdb's table is partial and in-frame only. The DNA was the basis for D and trimming; V, J and clone size are from that table. The sample lists 50,000 to 60,000 clones, about 88% occurring once. The data were obtained in a study of blood T cell repertoires in COVID-19. Study summary: Specimens from acute and convalescent COVID-19 originated in the United States, Italy and Spain. T cells, B-cell-depleted T cells, or PBMCs provided the cDNA or gDNA that served as material.

V lost 1 base to trimming and J lost 2 bases; unmatched junction nucleotides: 5. Germline values: CDR1 SGHAT, CDR2 FQNNGV. The CDR3 spans 16 residues. Sequencing was performed on peripheral blood. J is TRBJ2-1 and V is TRBV11-2; 7 bases line up with TRBD2. This TCR was recovered from a man aged 55 to 70 with active COVID-19. The CDR3 region has the DNA TGTGCCAGCAGCTTAGGAGGAGGACTAGCCTACAATGAGCAGTTCTTC. Protein product: CASSLGGGLAYNEQFF.